Listed below are T cell receptor beta chains from one sample, sequenced in a study of shared clonotypes between healthy human individuals. Using immunoSEQ multiplex PCR, the repertoire was profiled, and TCRdb retains in-frame clones only, with some absent. The table lists approximately 1,500,000 clones, 98% of them singletons. Sequenced: naive CD4+ T cells sorted from blood. Source of these receptors: a young man in good health. Each CDR3 is given with its conserved first and last residue. D genes are given only for firm matches. Where a row states a size, it is once, few, many or the class of an expanded clone; other rows omit it.

clone size,D gene,J gene,V gene,CDR3 protein,CDR3 DNA
-,TRBD1,TRBJ1-5,TRBV5-4,CASSKDRGNQPQHF,TGTGCCAGCAGCAAGGACAGGGGCAATCAGCCCCAGCATTTT
-,TRBD1,TRBJ2-3,TRBV9,CASSGIGTGRSTDTQYF,TGTGCCAGCAGCGGAATAGGGACAGGGCGTAGCACAGATACGCAGTATTTT
-,-,TRBJ2-5,TRBV9,CASSVATGVPQETQYF,TGTGCCAGCAGCGTAGCTACGGGGGTCCCTCAAGAGACCCAGTACTTC
-,TRBD1,TRBJ1-4,TRBV28,CASSFQGAALNEKLFF,TGTGCCAGCAGTTTTCAGGGGGCGGCTCTGAATGAAAAACTGTTTTTT
-,TRBD1,TRBJ1-5,TRBV7-2,CASSAQGGNQPQHF,TGTGCCAGCAGCGCACAGGGGGGCAATCAGCCCCAGCATTTT
-,TRBD1,TRBJ1-5,TRBV19,CASSITGEINQPQHF,TGTGCCAGTAGTATTACAGGGGAGATCAATCAGCCCCAGCATTTT
-,TRBD2,TRBJ2-1,TRBV5-4,CASRGGTSGRVGAYNEQFF,TGTGCCAGCAGGGGTGGGACTAGCGGGAGGGTAGGGGCCTACAATGAGCAGTTCTTC
-,-,TRBJ2-5,TRBV7-9,CASGTQRIVETQYF,TGTGCCAGCGGGACCCAACGGATAGTAGAGACCCAGTACTTC
once,-,TRBJ2-6,TRBV6-1,CASRVTGPGANVLTF,TGTGCCAGCAGGGTCACAGGGCCTGGGGCCAACGTCCTGACTTTC
-,TRBD1,TRBJ2-5,TRBV18,CASSRPLSSNPGQGTTQYF,TGTGCCAGCTCACGACCTCTGTCTTCTAATCCGGGACAGGGAACGACCCAGTACTTC
-,TRBD2,TRBJ2-3,TRBV10-3,CAISGHGRSSTDTQYF,TGTGCCATCAGTGGGCACGGGAGGTCTAGCACAGATACGCAGTATTTT
-,-,TRBJ1-1,TRBV12-5,CASAPAQTMNTEAFF,TGTGCTAGTGCCCCGGCACAGACCATGAACACTGAAGCTTTCTTT
once,-,TRBJ1-2,TRBV5-4,CASSPGYGYTF,TGTGCCAGCAGCCCCGGGTATGGCTACACCTTC
-,TRBD2,TRBJ2-1,TRBV7-9,CASSPSGPSYNEQFF,TGTGCCAGCAGCCCTAGCGGGCCCTCCTACAATGAGCAGTTCTTC
-,-,TRBJ2-3,TRBV4-1,CASSQEQELEDTQYF,TGCGCCAGCAGCCAAGAGCAGGAGTTGGAAGATACGCAGTATTTT
-,-,TRBJ2-3,TRBV29-1,CSVVGPTDTQYF,TGCAGCGTTGTCGGGCCGACAGATACGCAGTATTTT
-,TRBD2,TRBJ2-1,TRBV10-1,CASSEISGRPYNEQFF,TGCGCCAGCAGTGAGATTAGCGGGAGGCCCTACAATGAGCAGTTCTTC
-,-,TRBJ1-2,TRBV5-6,CASSLGKGDGYTF,TGTGCCAGCAGCCTTGGGAAAGGGGACGGCTACACCTTC
-,-,TRBJ1-1,TRBV6-5,CASSRPVETEAFF,TGTGCCAGCAGCCGACCGGTGGAAACTGAAGCTTTCTTT
-,-,TRBJ2-4,TRBV7-3,CASSLGFSNIQYF,TGTGCCAGCAGCTTAGGGTTTTCAAACATTCAGTACTTC
once,-,TRBJ2-5,TRBV5-1,CASSSSGLGPRETQYF,TGCGCCAGCAGCTCCTCCGGATTGGGGCCTCGGGAGACCCAGTACTTC
-,TRBD1,TRBJ1-4,TRBV25-1,CASSEGQGHEKLFF,TGTGCCAGCAGTGAAGGACAGGGACATGAAAAACTGTTTTTT
-,-,TRBJ2-2,TRBV15,CATSRVITGELFF,TGTGCCACCAGCAGAGTCATCACCGGGGAGCTGTTTTTT
-,-,TRBJ2-3,TRBV10-3,CAISESDTTDTQYF,TGTGCCATCAGTGAGTCCGACACCACAGATACGCAGTATTTT
-,-,TRBJ1-3,TRBV4-3,CASSQGTGVVGNTIYF,TGCGCCAGCAGCCAAGGTACGGGAGTCGTTGGAAACACCATATATTTT
-,TRBD2,TRBJ2-1,TRBV11-3,CASSSTVGRTRGIDNEQFF,TGTGCCAGCAGCTCCACGGTCGGGCGGACTAGAGGGATAGACAATGAGCAGTTCTTC
-,-,TRBJ2-7,TRBV4-3,CASSQDIVFKSAYEQYF,TGCGCCAGCAGCCAAGATATCGTTTTTAAGTCGGCCTACGAGCAGTACTTC
-,-,TRBJ1-5,TRBV28,CASSLVGFNQPQHF,TGTGCCAGCAGTTTAGTGGGCTTCAATCAGCCCCAGCATTTT
-,-,TRBJ1-2,TRBV5-5,CASSLRGDHYGYTF,TGTGCCAGCAGCTTGAGGGGGGACCACTATGGCTACACCTTC
-,TRBD1,TRBJ2-3,TRBV2,CASTSGQGSFTDTQYF,TGTGCCAGCACCTCGGGACAGGGATCCTTCACAGATACGCAGTATTTT
-,TRBD1,TRBJ1-2,TRBV19,CASSITWDSEYGYTF,TGTGCCAGTAGTATAACTTGGGACAGCGAGTATGGCTACACCTTC
-,-,TRBJ2-7,TRBV6-5,CASRAKNYEQYF,TGTGCCAGCAGAGCAAAAAACTACGAGCAGTACTTC
-,-,TRBJ2-7,TRBV5-1,CASSLEVRSYEQYF,TGCGCCAGCAGCTTGGAAGTTCGGTCCTACGAGCAGTACTTC
once,-,TRBJ2-7,TRBV9,CASSVGAVGSYEQYF,TGTGCCAGCAGCGTAGGGGCAGTAGGCTCCTACGAGCAGTACTTC
once,TRBD2,TRBJ2-1,TRBV10-3,CAIGTSSYNEQFF,TGTGCCATAGGGACTAGTTCCTACAATGAGCAGTTCTTC
once,TRBD2,TRBJ2-3,TRBV11-3,CASSFSLAGFGTDTQYF,TGTGCCAGCAGCTTTTCCCTAGCGGGATTCGGCACAGATACGCAGTATTTT
-,-,TRBJ2-5,TRBV2,CASGEGRETQYF,TGTGCCAGCGGCGAGGGGAGGGAGACCCAGTACTTC
-,TRBD2,TRBJ2-1,TRBV4-3,CASSRTYRLAGVNEQFF,TGCGCCAGCAGCCGGACTTATAGGCTAGCGGGAGTCAATGAGCAGTTCTTC
-,TRBD2,TRBJ2-1,TRBV18,CASSPRTSGRYNEQFF,TGTGCCAGCTCACCTAGGACTAGCGGCCGCTACAATGAGCAGTTCTTC
-,TRBD2,TRBJ2-5,TRBV5-1,CASSGGLAMETQYF,TGCGCCAGCAGCGGGGGACTAGCGATGGAGACCCAGTACTTC
-,-,TRBJ2-7,TRBV20-1,CSARGDSKQYF,TGCAGTGCTAGAGGGGACTCTAAGCAGTACTTC
-,TRBD1,TRBJ2-1,TRBV10-1,CASSGQGTAKSNRYNEQFF,TGCGCCAGCAGTGGACAGGGGACTGCAAAATCCAACCGCTACAATGAGCAGTTCTTC
-,-,TRBJ1-1,TRBV4-2,CASSQQQIADTEAFF,TGTGCCAGCAGCCAACAACAGATCGCGGACACTGAAGCTTTCTTT